The rows below give T cell receptor beta chains drawn from one sample of a study of Ad26.COV2.S vaccination and SARS-CoV-2 variants. Assay used: immunoSEQ multiplex PCR; TCRdb lists only in-frame clones, some missing. The profile shows some 420,000 clones, 88% of them singletons. Material: peripheral blood, obtained in a trial of Ad26.COV2.S vaccine versus placebo. These receptor sequences come from a person aged 18-65 years who received the Ad26.COV2.S COVID-19 vaccine or a placebo. The CDR3 runs from the conserved cysteine through the conserved F or W. Each record gives: D gene, V gene, clone size, J gene, CDR3 protein, CDR3 DNA. The D gene is left open where the match is weak. Only some rows state a clone size, as once, few, many or a class for expanded clones.

D gene: -
V gene: TRBV15
clone size: few
J gene: TRBJ2-3
CDR3 protein: CATSRDLRGIEGTDTQYF
CDR3 DNA: TGTGCCACCAGCAGAGATCTAAGGGGGATCGAGGGGACAGATACGCAGTATTTT

D gene: TRBD1
V gene: TRBV7-2
clone size: -
J gene: TRBJ2-4
CDR3 protein: CASSTIQGPPGNIQYF
CDR3 DNA: TGTGCCAGCAGCACCATACAGGGGCCCCCGGGAAACATTCAGTACTTC

D gene: TRBD1
V gene: TRBV24-1
clone size: -
J gene: TRBJ2-1
CDR3 protein: CATSDLRGDRGSSSYNEQFF
CDR3 DNA: TGTGCCACCAGTGATTTGAGGGGGGACAGGGGGAGCAGCTCCTACAATGAGCAGTTCTTC

D gene: -
V gene: TRBV12-3/TRBV12-4
clone size: -
J gene: TRBJ2-1
CDR3 protein: CASSQGLPAEQFF
CDR3 DNA: TGTGCCAGCAGCCAAGGACTACCCGCGGAGCAGTTCTTC

D gene: -
V gene: TRBV9
clone size: -
J gene: TRBJ1-4
CDR3 protein: CASSVAGLGNEKLFF
CDR3 DNA: TGTGCCAGCAGCGTAGCTGGGTTGGGTAATGAAAAACTGTTTTTT

D gene: TRBD1
V gene: TRBV28
clone size: -
J gene: TRBJ1-2
CDR3 protein: CASSPGQWNYGYTF
CDR3 DNA: TGTGCCAGCTCTCCGGGACAGTGGAACTATGGCTACACCTTC

D gene: TRBD1
V gene: TRBV5-5
clone size: -
J gene: TRBJ2-7
CDR3 protein: CASSLGTGGYEQYF
CDR3 DNA: TGTGCCAGCAGCTTGGGTACAGGGGGGTACGAGCAGTACTTC

D gene: -
V gene: TRBV9
clone size: -
J gene: TRBJ1-1
CDR3 protein: CASSVGQSYTEAFF
CDR3 DNA: TGTGCCAGCAGCGTAGGACAATCGTACACTGAAGCTTTCTTT

D gene: -
V gene: TRBV12-3/TRBV12-4
clone size: once
J gene: TRBJ2-3
CDR3 protein: CASSMGPDTQYF
CDR3 DNA: TGTGCCAGCAGCATGGGCCCAGATACGCAGTATTTT

D gene: -
V gene: TRBV7-2
clone size: once
J gene: TRBJ2-7
CDR3 protein: CASSLGGDLSYEQYF
CDR3 DNA: TGTGCCAGCAGCTTAGGGGGGGACCTCTCCTACGAGCAGTACTTC

D gene: TRBD1
V gene: TRBV18
clone size: few
J gene: TRBJ2-7
CDR3 protein: CASSLGTEIYEQYF
CDR3 DNA: TGTGCCAGCTCACTTGGGACAGAAATCTACGAGCAGTACTTC

D gene: TRBD1
V gene: TRBV27
clone size: -
J gene: TRBJ2-5
CDR3 protein: CASSWDRRETQYF
CDR3 DNA: TGTGCCAGCAGTTGGGACAGACGGGAGACCCAGTACTTC

D gene: -
V gene: TRBV7-8
clone size: -
J gene: TRBJ2-1
CDR3 protein: CASSATSYNEQFF
CDR3 DNA: TGTGCCAGCAGCGCCACTAGCTACAATGAGCAGTTCTTC

D gene: -
V gene: TRBV7-2
clone size: few
J gene: TRBJ1-6
CDR3 protein: CASSLDSPLHF
CDR3 DNA: TGTGCCAGCAGCTTAGATTCACCCCTCCACTTT

D gene: -
V gene: TRBV7-9
clone size: -
J gene: TRBJ1-2
CDR3 protein: CASSSDGYTF
CDR3 DNA: TGTGCCAGCAGCTCAGATGGCTACACCTTC

D gene: -
V gene: TRBV6-5
clone size: -
J gene: TRBJ2-5
CDR3 protein: CASRPSGDGETQYF
CDR3 DNA: TGTGCCAGCCGCCCGTCGGGGGACGGGGAGACCCAGTACTTC

D gene: TRBD2
V gene: TRBV5-1
clone size: -
J gene: TRBJ2-1
CDR3 protein: CASSWGTSGAREQFF
CDR3 DNA: TGCGCCAGCAGCTGGGGGACTAGCGGGGCCCGGGAGCAGTTCTTC

D gene: TRBD1
V gene: TRBV4-1
clone size: -
J gene: TRBJ1-4
CDR3 protein: CASSTRTGRGEKLFF
CDR3 DNA: TGCGCCAGCAGCACGCGGACAGGCCGGGGAGAAAAACTGTTTTTT

D gene: -
V gene: TRBV6-2/TRBV6-3
clone size: -
J gene: TRBJ1-5
CDR3 protein: CASSYSRQNQPQHF
CDR3 DNA: TGTGCCAGCAGTTACTCGAGACAGAATCAGCCCCAGCATTTT

D gene: -
V gene: TRBV18
clone size: -
J gene: TRBJ2-6
CDR3 protein: CASSLTGPSGANVLTF
CDR3 DNA: TGTGCCAGCTCACTGACAGGCCCCTCTGGGGCCAACGTCCTGACTTTC

D gene: -
V gene: TRBV9
clone size: few
J gene: TRBJ1-4
CDR3 protein: CASSAGGRTNEKLFF
CDR3 DNA: TGTGCCAGCAGCGCAGGTGGGAGAACTAATGAAAAACTGTTTTTT

D gene: -
V gene: TRBV5-1
clone size: once
J gene: TRBJ2-7
CDR3 protein: CASSSDPSYEQYF
CDR3 DNA: TGCGCCAGCAGCTCCGACCCCTCCTACGAGCAGTACTTC

D gene: -
V gene: TRBV24-1
clone size: -
J gene: TRBJ1-2
CDR3 protein: CATRGPYGYTF
CDR3 DNA: TGTGCCACCAGGGGGCCCTATGGCTACACCTTC

D gene: TRBD1
V gene: TRBV5-1
clone size: -
J gene: TRBJ2-1
CDR3 protein: CASSNPGTGFVGGYNEQFF
CDR3 DNA: TGCGCCAGCAGCAACCCCGGGACAGGGTTTGTTGGTGGCTACAATGAGCAGTTCTTC

D gene: -
V gene: TRBV5-6
clone size: -
J gene: TRBJ1-2
CDR3 protein: CASSLGWGPMSANYGYTF
CDR3 DNA: TGTGCCAGCAGCTTGGGATGGGGGCCTATGTCGGCCAACTATGGCTACACCTTC

D gene: TRBD1
V gene: TRBV2
clone size: once
J gene: TRBJ1-4
CDR3 protein: CASSATGGSNEKLFF
CDR3 DNA: TGTGCCAGCAGTGCGACAGGGGGCTCTAATGAAAAACTGTTTTTT

D gene: -
V gene: TRBV5-4
clone size: -
J gene: TRBJ2-2
CDR3 protein: CASSFSGAGELFF
CDR3 DNA: TGTGCCAGCAGCTTTTCCGGAGCCGGGGAGCTGTTTTTT

D gene: TRBD2
V gene: TRBV29-1
clone size: -
J gene: TRBJ2-3
CDR3 protein: CSVATSGYTDTQYF
CDR3 DNA: TGCAGCGTTGCCACTAGCGGGTACACAGATACGCAGTATTTT

D gene: -
V gene: TRBV5-6
clone size: -
J gene: TRBJ2-7
CDR3 protein: CASSLDPRARTYEQYF
CDR3 DNA: TGTGCCAGCAGCTTGGATCCCCGGGCCAGAACCTACGAGCAGTACTTC

D gene: -
V gene: TRBV5-5
clone size: -
J gene: TRBJ2-3
CDR3 protein: CASSLEPYFTDTQYF
CDR3 DNA: TGTGCCAGCAGCTTGGAGCCCTATTTCACAGATACGCAGTATTTT

D gene: -
V gene: TRBV5-4
clone size: once
J gene: TRBJ1-1
CDR3 protein: CASRRDGGNTEAFF
CDR3 DNA: TGTGCCAGCAGACGAGATGGGGGGAACACTGAAGCTTTCTTT

D gene: TRBD1
V gene: TRBV24-1
clone size: -
J gene: TRBJ2-5
CDR3 protein: CATSDFPGTGREETQYF
CDR3 DNA: TGTGCCACCAGTGATTTTCCCGGGACAGGGCGGGAGGAGACCCAGTACTTC

D gene: -
V gene: TRBV4-1
clone size: -
J gene: TRBJ2-5
CDR3 protein: CASSLTVKQETQYF
CDR3 DNA: TGCGCCAGCAGCCTGACAGTGAAGCAAGAGACCCAGTACTTC

D gene: -
V gene: TRBV9
clone size: -
J gene: TRBJ1-2
CDR3 protein: CASSAGRGDYGYTF
CDR3 DNA: TGTGCCAGCAGCGCCGGCAGGGGTGACTATGGCTACACCTTC

D gene: -
V gene: TRBV18
clone size: -
J gene: TRBJ1-5
CDR3 protein: CASSPDHQPQHF
CDR3 DNA: TGTGCCAGCTCACCAGATCATCAGCCCCAGCATTTT

D gene: -
V gene: TRBV28
clone size: -
J gene: TRBJ2-6
CDR3 protein: CASRIRASGANVLTF
CDR3 DNA: TGTGCCAGCAGAATCAGGGCGTCTGGGGCCAACGTCCTGACTTTC

D gene: -
V gene: TRBV3-1/TRBV3-2
clone size: -
J gene: TRBJ1-4
CDR3 protein: CASSGTNEKLFF
CDR3 DNA: TGTGCCAGCTCCGGGACTAATGAAAAACTGTTTTTT

D gene: TRBD1
V gene: TRBV7-9
clone size: -
J gene: TRBJ2-1
CDR3 protein: CASRQSAAEGQGGYNEQFF
CDR3 DNA: TGTGCCAGCAGGCAGTCCGCTGCCGAAGGACAGGGGGGTTACAATGAGCAGTTCTTC

D gene: TRBD2
V gene: TRBV3-1/TRBV3-2
clone size: -
J gene: TRBJ2-1
CDR3 protein: CASSQGGTSGESEQFF
CDR3 DNA: TGTGCCAGCAGCCAAGGGGGGACTAGCGGGGAGAGCGAGCAGTTCTTC

D gene: TRBD1
V gene: TRBV19
clone size: -
J gene: TRBJ2-3
CDR3 protein: CASSRTGYTQYF
CDR3 DNA: TGTGCCAGTAGTCGGACAGGGTATACGCAGTATTTT

D gene: -
V gene: TRBV7-2
clone size: -
J gene: TRBJ2-1
CDR3 protein: CASSFSGAYNEQFF
CDR3 DNA: TGTGCCAGCAGCTTCTCCGGAGCTTACAATGAGCAGTTCTTC

D gene: TRBD1
V gene: TRBV4-2
clone size: -
J gene: TRBJ2-7
CDR3 protein: CASSQDDRVSYEQYF
CDR3 DNA: TGTGCCAGCAGCCAGGATGACAGGGTTTCCTACGAGCAGTACTTC

D gene: -
V gene: TRBV7-9
clone size: -
J gene: TRBJ2-6
CDR3 protein: CASSLAAGTGANVLTF
CDR3 DNA: TGTGCCAGCAGCTTAGCGGCGGGGACTGGGGCCAACGTCCTGACTTTC

D gene: -
V gene: TRBV25-1
clone size: -
J gene: TRBJ1-3
CDR3 protein: CASSDGGHLSGNTIYF
CDR3 DNA: TGTGCCAGCAGTGATGGGGGACATCTCTCTGGAAACACCATATATTTT

D gene: -
V gene: TRBV27
clone size: -
J gene: TRBJ2-1
CDR3 protein: CASRWTRGNEQFF
CDR3 DNA: TGTGCCAGCAGATGGACCAGGGGCAATGAGCAGTTCTTC

D gene: TRBD1
V gene: TRBV5-1
clone size: few
J gene: TRBJ2-7
CDR3 protein: CASSLTGGYEQYF
CDR3 DNA: TGCGCCAGCAGCTTGACAGGGGGCTACGAGCAGTACTTC